A selection of T cell receptor beta chains follows, all from one sample in a study of T cell changes during pregnancy in multiple sclerosis. The table came from immunoSEQ multiplex PCR; TCRdb's copy has only in-frame clones and leaves some out. The sample carries tens of thousands of clones, almost 95% recorded once. The specimen was CD4+ T cells from peripheral blood mononuclear cells, collected in the third trimester of pregnancy. These receptors all come from a female donor with multiple sclerosis, enrolled in a pregnancy study. CDR3s include the opening cysteine and the closing phenylalanine or tryptophan. A D gene is named only where the DNA matches it firmly. A row's size may be missing; if present it is once, few, many or a size class.

d_call j_call clone_size v_call cdr3_aa cdr3_nt
TRBD1 TRBJ1-4 NA TRBV6-5 CASSYEQGREKLFF TGTGCCAGCAGTTACGAACAGGGGAGGGAAAAACTGTTTTTT
NA TRBJ1-1 NA TRBV11-1 CASSLKQEVAFF TGTGCCAGCAGCTTAAAGCAGGAGGTAGCTTTCTTT
NA TRBJ1-2 NA TRBV28 CASRSPYGYTF TGTGCCAGCAGGTCCCCTTATGGCTACACCTTC
NA TRBJ2-5 NA TRBV30 CAWDGWGLETQYF TGTGCCTGGGACGGGTGGGGGCTAGAGACCCAGTACTTC
TRBD1 TRBJ2-1 NA TRBV27 CASSLFWQRQGPYNEQFF TGTGCCAGCAGTTTATTCTGGCAAAGACAGGGGCCTTACAATGAGCAGTTCTTC
NA TRBJ1-2 NA TRBV2 CASSVTEWGYTF TGTGCCAGCAGTGTAACTGAGTGGGGCTACACCTTC
NA TRBJ1-3 NA TRBV7-2 CASSFPGGTIYF TGTGCCAGCAGCTTTCCGGGGGGGACCATATATTTT
NA TRBJ1-1 NA TRBV15 CATGQGNTEAFF TGTGCCACAGGACAAGGGAACACTGAAGCTTTCTTT
TRBD1 TRBJ2-6 NA TRBV6-6 CASRGQGAAGANVLTF TGTGCCAGCAGGGGACAGGGGGCGGCTGGGGCCAACGTCCTGACTTTC
TRBD1 TRBJ2-1 NA TRBV6-5 CASLDRGNEQFF TGTGCCAGCCTAGACAGGGGTAATGAGCAGTTCTTC
TRBD1 TRBJ2-3 NA TRBV9 CASSATGADTQYF TGTGCCAGCAGCGCGACAGGGGCGGATACGCAGTATTTT
NA TRBJ2-2 NA TRBV19 CASSINRANTGELFF TGTGCCAGTAGTATTAACAGGGCAAACACCGGGGAGCTGTTTTTT
NA TRBJ1-1 NA TRBV5-1 CASSSKAQTSNTEAFF TGCGCCAGCAGCTCAAAAGCACAGACTAGCAACACTGAAGCTTTCTTT
NA TRBJ2-3 NA TRBV28 CASSPGTDTQYF TGTGCCAGCAGTCCGGGCACAGATACGCAGTATTTT
TRBD1 TRBJ2-1 once TRBV10-3 CAISESRTGDEQFF TGTGCCATCAGTGAGTCCAGGACAGGGGATGAGCAGTTCTTC
NA TRBJ1-6 NA TRBV9 CASSVAGQTNSPLHF TGTGCCAGCAGCGTAGCGGGACAAACAAATTCACCCCTCCACTTT
NA TRBJ1-2 NA TRBV25-1 CASSLGQRNYGYTF TGTGCCAGCAGTCTGGGACAAAGGAACTATGGCTACACCTTC
NA TRBJ2-5 NA TRBV7-7 CASSIDYRETQYF TGTGCCAGCAGCATAGACTACCGAGAGACCCAGTACTTC
TRBD1 TRBJ2-7 NA TRBV6-5 CASSYWTGMQVGEQYF TGTGCCAGCAGTTACTGGACAGGGATGCAAGTAGGGGAGCAGTACTTC
TRBD1 TRBJ1-3 NA TRBV27 CASSWTGSSGNTIYF TGTGCCAGCAGTTGGACAGGGTCCTCTGGAAACACCATATATTTT
NA TRBJ1-4 NA TRBV11-2 CASSHFGGMDEKLFF TGTGCCAGCAGCCACTTTGGAGGGATGGATGAAAAACTGTTTTTT
NA TRBJ1-1 NA TRBV7-8 CASSFGTGTEAFF TGTGCCAGCAGCTTTGGTACGGGGACTGAAGCTTTCTTT
NA TRBJ2-3 NA TRBV29-1 CSVWNPGADTQYF TGCAGCGTCTGGAATCCAGGCGCAGATACGCAGTATTTT
NA TRBJ1-2 NA TRBV19 CASTEGSGNYGYTF TGTGCCAGTACGGAGGGTTCAGGGAACTATGGCTACACCTTC
TRBD1 TRBJ1-4 NA TRBV30 CAWTFGTGVSEKLFF TGTGCCTGGACCTTTGGGACAGGGGTTAGCGAAAAACTGTTTTTT
NA TRBJ1-2 NA TRBV7-9 CASSSSGRSGYTF TGTGCCAGCAGCTCCTCAGGGCGGAGTGGCTACACCTTC
TRBD1 TRBJ1-2 NA TRBV19 CASSPTGANYGYTF TGTGCCAGTAGTCCCACAGGGGCGAACTATGGCTACACCTTC
TRBD1 TRBJ1-2 NA TRBV5-4 CASSPGGTGSNYGYTF TGTGCCAGCAGCCCCGGAGGGACAGGCTCTAACTATGGCTACACCTTC
TRBD2 TRBJ2-2 NA TRBV30 CAWSVLGGGDTGELFF TGTGCCTGGAGTGTACTAGGCGGGGGAGACACCGGGGAGCTGTTTTTT
NA TRBJ1-5 NA TRBV1 CTSSQVKPSPYLPQHF TGCACCAGCAGCCAAGTAAAGCCGTCCCCCTATCTGCCCCAGCATTTT
NA TRBJ1-5 NA TRBV6-1 CASRDGDQPQHF TGTGCCAGCCGGGATGGGGATCAGCCCCAGCATTTT
TRBD1 TRBJ2-5 NA TRBV4-2 CASSQPQGGTGGAETQYF TGTGCCAGCAGCCAACCCCAGGGGGGGACAGGGGGCGCGGAGACCCAGTACTTC
NA TRBJ1-5 NA TRBV28 CASSLVGQGTANQPQHF TGTGCCAGCAGTTTAGTCGGGCAGGGGACGGCCAATCAGCCCCAGCATTTT
NA TRBJ2-6 once TRBV6-1 CASRRGLGANVLTF TGTGCCAGCAGGCGGGGTCTTGGGGCCAACGTCCTGACTTTC
NA TRBJ1-1 NA TRBV5-4 CASSYPGANTEAFF TGTGCCAGCAGCTACCCTGGGGCGAACACTGAAGCTTTCTTT
TRBD2 TRBJ2-3 NA TRBV15 CATSRDFDGGASTDTQYF TGTGCCACCAGCAGAGATTTCGACGGGGGGGCTAGCACAGATACGCAGTATTTT
TRBD1 TRBJ2-7 NA TRBV19 CASRGQGGGEQYF TGTGCCAGTAGGGGACAGGGGGGCGGCGAGCAGTACTTC
TRBD1 TRBJ2-7 NA TRBV30 CAWSSGQGSYEQYF TGTGCCTGGAGTTCGGGACAGGGCTCCTACGAGCAGTACTTC
TRBD1 TRBJ2-7 NA TRBV2 CASSRTGGRIYEQYF TGTGCCAGCAGCCGGACAGGGGGGAGGATCTACGAGCAGTACTTC
NA TRBJ1-5 NA TRBV10-3 CAISEGHPGSNQPQHF TGTGCCATCAGTGAAGGACACCCCGGGAGCAATCAGCCCCAGCATTTT
NA TRBJ2-5 NA TRBV15 CATSRDRQQETQYF TGTGCCACCAGCAGAGACAGACAGCAAGAGACCCAGTACTTC
TRBD2 TRBJ2-3 once TRBV4-2 CASGASGGVGTDTQYF TGTGCCAGCGGGGCTAGCGGGGGGGTTGGCACAGATACGCAGTATTTT
TRBD2 TRBJ2-2 NA TRBV7-9 CASSLLRGTGFAGELFF TGTGCCAGCAGCTTATTGCGGGGGACGGGATTCGCTGGGGAGCTGTTTTTT
NA TRBJ1-2 NA TRBV20-1 CSARGGSGYTF TGCAGTGCTAGAGGAGGGAGTGGCTACACCTTC
NA TRBJ1-5 NA TRBV6-5 CATSWERNQPQHF TGTGCCACCTCGTGGGAGCGCAATCAGCCCCAGCATTTT
NA TRBJ1-1 NA TRBV7-9 CASSFFGDTEAFF TGTGCCAGCAGCTTTTTCGGGGACACTGAAGCTTTCTTT
TRBD1 TRBJ2-7 NA TRBV4-1 CASSRETGSPYEQCF TGCGCCAGCAGCCGAGAGACAGGGTCCCCCTACGAGCAGTGCTTC
TRBD1 TRBJ2-3 NA TRBV5-1 CASSLDGTGADTQYF TGCGCCAGCAGCTTGGATGGGACAGGGGCAGATACGCAGTATTTT
TRBD2 TRBJ2-7 NA TRBV6-5 CASSYAPSGVGYEQYF TGTGCCAGCAGTTACGCTCCTAGCGGGGTGGGATACGAGCAGTACTTC
NA TRBJ1-6 NA TRBV7-9 CASSLREMSSYNSPLHF TGTGCCAGCAGCTTACGGGAGATGAGCTCCTATAATTCACCCCTCCACTTT